The rows below give T cell receptor beta chains drawn from one sample of a study of identical twins. TCRdb used MiXCR to reprocess the 5' RACE reads, holding one entry per CDR3 protein. Among roughly 230,000 distinct CDR3 sequences listed, about 8.3% were seen once. Separately, the same data were catalogued under a study of yellow fever vaccine responses in identical twins.

The sequencing sample was made of CD8+ T cells sorted from blood. Receptors originate from a woman younger than 30 in good health. Both conserved end residues are part of each CDR3. D genes are given only for firm matches. Clone size, where shown, is once, few, many, or a class for clones that have expanded.

TRBV7-8	NA	many	TRBJ2-7	TGTGCCAGCAGCCCCCGGGTCGGGAGAAACTACGAGCAGTACTTC	CASSPRVGRNYEQYF
TRBV15	NA	NA	TRBJ2-7	TGTGCCACCAGCAGAGACAGGGCCAACGAGCAGTACTTC	CATSRDRANEQYF
TRBV5-1	TRBD1	NA	TRBJ1-1	TGCGCCAGCAGCGAGGACAGGGGAGGTACTGAAGCTTTCTTT	CASSEDRGGTEAFF
TRBV5-1	TRBD2	many	TRBJ2-7	TGCGCCAGCAGCTTGGATGGGGGGGCCTACGAGCAGTACTTC	CASSLDGGAYEQYF
TRBV12-3/TRBV12-4	NA	many	TRBJ1-1	TGTGCCAGCAGTTTGGGCCCAATTACTGAAGCTTTCTTT	CASSLGPITEAFF
TRBV29-1	TRBD1	NA	TRBJ2-3	TGCAGCGTGCAGGGACAGGGCCGTACAGATACGCAGTATTTT	CSVQGQGRTDTQYF
TRBV6-2/TRBV6-3	NA	NA	TRBJ2-1	TGTGCCAGCAGTTACGACGCGGGGGCATACAATGAGCAGTTCTTC	CASSYDAGAYNEQFF
TRBV29-1	NA	few	TRBJ2-2	TGCAGCGTTGAAGCTCTGACCGGGGAGCTGTTTTTT	CSVEALTGELFF
TRBV27	NA	NA	TRBJ2-2	TGTGCCAGCGGCCTCCTGGGTCACACCGGGGAGCTGTTTTTT	CASGLLGHTGELFF
TRBV14	NA	NA	TRBJ2-7	TGTGCCAGCAGCCCCAGGGGGGGGGGGCCCGGCGAGCAGTACTTC	CASSPRGGGPGEQYF
TRBV7-3	NA	NA	TRBJ2-3	TGTGCCAGCAGCTTAGTTGGGGGCCCGACAGATACGCAGTATTTT	CASSLVGGPTDTQYF
TRBV4-3	TRBD2	NA	TRBJ2-7	TGCGCCAGCAGCCCAGGGACGGGAGGGTCTACCTACGAGCAGTACTTC	CASSPGTGGSTYEQYF
TRBV11-2	NA	many	TRBJ2-3	TGTGCCAGCAGCTTAGAGGGGATTATCACAGATACGCAGTATTTT	CASSLEGIITDTQYF
TRBV27	NA	NA	TRBJ2-1	TGTGCCAGCAGTTCCCCCTTAACCTACAATGAGCAGTTCTTC	CASSSPLTYNEQFF
TRBV12-3/TRBV12-4	NA	many	TRBJ2-7	TGTGCCAGCAGTCCACATAAAAAAGCCTACGAGCAGTACTTC	CASSPHKKAYEQYF
TRBV7-9	NA	NA	TRBJ2-3	TGTGCCAGCAGCTTAATTCAACGGGGAGATACGCAGTATTTT	CASSLIQRGDTQYF
TRBV6-1	TRBD2	NA	TRBJ2-1	TGTGCCAGCAGTCCCCTATCACTAGCGGCGGTCAACAATGAGCAGTTCTTC	CASSPLSLAAVNNEQFF
TRBV7-6	TRBD1	few	TRBJ2-5	TGTGCCAGCAGCCCCCGGACAGGGGGGTTTGAGACCCAGTACTTC	CASSPRTGGFETQYF
TRBV12-3/TRBV12-4	NA	few	TRBJ2-5	TGTGCCAGCAGTTTAGGCTGGGATCCCTCCCAAGAGACCCAGTACTTC	CASSLGWDPSQETQYF
TRBV28	NA	NA	TRBJ2-7	TGTGCCAGCAGTTCTGGACATTTCTCCTACGAGCAGTACTTC	CASSSGHFSYEQYF
TRBV29-1	NA	many	TRBJ2-1	TGCAGCGTTGACCCAACTAGCAATGAGCAGTTCTTC	CSVDPTSNEQFF
TRBV7-9	NA	few	TRBJ2-3	TGTGCCAGCAGCCAAACCTCAGGGGCAGATACGCAGTATTTT	CASSQTSGADTQYF
TRBV7-9	NA	many	TRBJ2-7	TGTGCCAGCAGCTTAAATGGTCTTGGACACAACTACGAGCAGTACTTC	CASSLNGLGHNYEQYF
TRBV20-1	NA	few	TRBJ2-1	TGCAGTGCCGCCGATTGGGGGACAACTAGCAGACGGAACAATGAGCAGTTCTTC	CSAADWGTTSRRNNEQFF
TRBV7-9	NA	few	TRBJ2-1	TGTGCCAGCAGCTTAGTAGCGGCGAATGAGCAGTTCTTC	CASSLVAANEQFF
TRBV18	TRBD2	NA	TRBJ2-6	TGTGCCAGCTCAAGCGGGACTAGCGGGTCACACTCTGGGGCCAACGTCCTGACTTTC	CASSSGTSGSHSGANVLTF
TRBV20-1	NA	few	TRBJ2-3	TGCAGTGCTAGAGTGTCTAGCTCCCGCACAGATACGCAGTATTTT	CSARVSSSRTDTQYF
TRBV28	TRBD2	NA	TRBJ2-3	TGTGCCAGCAGTTTTCAAGCGGGAGGGCCTATTTCGCAGTATTTT	CASSFQAGGPISQYF
TRBV5-5	NA	few	TRBJ2-3	TGTGCCAGCAGCTTGGCAAATGGGGTCTCCACAGATACGCAGTATTTT	CASSLANGVSTDTQYF
TRBV29-1	NA	many	TRBJ2-7	TGCAGCGTTGAAGAGCGGAGCTCCTACGAGCAGTACTTC	CSVEERSSYEQYF
TRBV5-1	NA	NA	TRBJ2-1	TGCGCCAGCAGCTTGGCCCAGGGGCTGAACAATGAGCAGTTCTTC	CASSLAQGLNNEQFF
TRBV7-9	NA	many	TRBJ2-7	TGTGCCAGCAGCTCTAGGACGGGCCAACCCTACGAGCAGTACTTC	CASSSRTGQPYEQYF
TRBV5-1	TRBD2	few	TRBJ2-1	TGCGCCAGCAGCTTAGGCGGGAGGGCCAACAATGAGCAGTTCTTC	CASSLGGRANNEQFF
TRBV4-1	NA	many	TRBJ1-5	TGCGCCAGCAGCCAACCGAATCAGCCCCAGCATTTT	CASSQPNQPQHF
TRBV12-3/TRBV12-4	TRBD2	many	TRBJ2-7	TGTGCCAGCAGCCACCGGGGGGGGGAGGGCTACGAGCAGTACTTC	CASSHRGGEGYEQYF
TRBV12-3/TRBV12-4	NA	NA	TRBJ2-2	TGTGCCAGCAGATTAAACTTGGGGAAGAACACCGGGGAGCTGTTTTTT	CASRLNLGKNTGELFF
TRBV7-3	NA	NA	TRBJ2-5	TGTGCCAGCAGCTTATTAGGCGGCGTTGGGGAAGAGACCCAGTACTTC	CASSLLGGVGEETQYF
TRBV4-2	NA	few	TRBJ2-2	TGTGCCAGCAGCCAAGTCCTCAGGGGCACCGGGGAGCTGTTTTTT	CASSQVLRGTGELFF
TRBV12-5	NA	few	TRBJ2-7	TGTGCTAGTGGTTTGGTCGGACGTCCCCCGGGGGAGCAGTACTTC	CASGLVGRPPGEQYF
TRBV9	TRBD2	NA	TRBJ2-1	TGTGCCAGCAGCGTAGGCCCTGTCGGCGGGGGGGCGAACAATGAGCAGTTCTTC	CASSVGPVGGGANNEQFF
TRBV6-5	NA	NA	TRBJ1-1	TGTGCCAGCAGATACTCTGACGTGGGGCGGAACACTGAAGCTTTCTTT	CASRYSDVGRNTEAFF
TRBV4-1	TRBD1	NA	TRBJ1-2	TGCGCCAGCAGCCAACCCGGACAGGGACCCTCTAACTATGGCTACACCTTC	CASSQPGQGPSNYGYTF
TRBV7-9	NA	many	TRBJ1-1	TGTGCCAGCAGCCGGGACGGCAACACTGAAGCTTTCTTT	CASSRDGNTEAFF
TRBV12-3/TRBV12-4	NA	few	TRBJ2-2	TGTGCCAGCAGTTCTTTGAGGGGTGGGGAAACCGGGGAGCTGTTTTTT	CASSSLRGGETGELFF
TRBV5-1	TRBD2	NA	TRBJ2-5	TGCGCCAGCAGCTTGTCCTGGACTAGCGGGGGGGCGGATCCGGAGACCCAGTACTTC	CASSLSWTSGGADPETQYF
TRBV7-9	NA	few	TRBJ2-3	TGTGCCAGCAGCTTCGTAGGCAGGAACAGAGATACGCAGTATTTT	CASSFVGRNRDTQYF
TRBV7-9	NA	many	TRBJ1-3	TGTGCCAGCAGCTTAGGCACCTCTGGAAACACCATATATTTT	CASSLGTSGNTIYF
TRBV7-2	NA	few	TRBJ2-1	TGTGCCAGCAGCGTCATTAGTCACAATGAGCAGTTCTTC	CASSVISHNEQFF
TRBV6-1	NA	few	TRBJ2-6	TGTGCCAGCATGGCAGGGCCCCTTTCTGGGGCCAACGTCCTGACTTTC	CASMAGPLSGANVLTF
TRBV28	NA	few	TRBJ2-2	TGTGCCAGCAGTACGGGGACAACGAACACCGGGGAGCTGTTTTTT	CASSTGTTNTGELFF